One sample yielded the 10 T cell receptor beta chains listed below, sequenced in a study of regulatory T cells in long-lasting Graves disease. To make TCR beta libraries, researchers used iRepertoire HTBI primers and Arm-PCR of CDR3 regions. MiXCR, applied by TCRdb to the multiplex PCR reads, yields one record per CDR3 protein. This table holds roughly 490,000 distinct CDR3 sequences, about 20% found once. Time point specified: persistent/refractory GD, antithyroid drugs over 5 years with positive TRAb. The TCR library was made from RNA that had been extracted from PBMCs in TRIzol. The specimen was peripheral blood mononuclear cells (PBMCs), collected when the disease was refractory, from a patient treated with antithyroid drugs. Receptor source: a female donor with Graves disease.

The table lists this clonotype with many counts. The J gene is TRBJ2-7, the V gene TRBV24-1; D is uncertain. The V end was cut by 4 bases, the J end by 3 bases, with 6 bases between. Germline values: CDR1 KGHDR, CDR2 SFDVKD. This CDR3 comprises 12 residues. The CDR3 is CATSDPNYEQYF. Here the CDR3 DNA reads TGTGCCACCAGTGACCCTAACTACGAGCAGTACTTC.

The sample holds many counts of this clonotype. The V call is TRBV29-1, the J call TRBJ1-1; D uncertain. The germline gives CDR1 SQVTM, CDR2 ANQGSEA. V lost 4 bases and J lost 0, with 6 bases in between. The CDR3 is made up of 12 amino acids. CDR3 sequence reads: CSVAQLNTEAFF. The CDR3 DNA reads as TGCAGCGTTGCACAGTTGAACACTGAAGCTTTCTTT.

This clonotype was recorded many times. The chain couples TRBV28 to TRBJ1-1, with D possibly being TRBD1 (5 bases). V lost 8 bases and J 8 bases, leaving 15 bases between the germline ends. CDR3 length equals 12 residues. Looked up from germline, CDR1 is MDHEN and CDR2 is SYDVKM. CDR3 in amino acids: CASGKLGTEAFF. CDR3 DNA sequence: TGTGCCAGCGGAAAGTTGGGGACGGAAGCTTTCTTT.

The chain carries TRBV10-3 and TRBJ2-4; D gene uncertain. Germline V gene lookup returns CDR1 ENHRY and CDR2 SYGVKD. The CDR3 sequence is 14 residues long. The V end lost 7 bases, the J end lost 0 bases, and 10 bases lay between the germline ends. Written as DNA, the CDR3 is TGTGCCATCACCCCAGCTCCAGCCAAAAACATTCAGTACTTC. Residues: CAITPAPAKNIQYF.

This clonotype was detected many times. This chain uses TRBV29-1 with TRBJ2-5; 7 nucleotides align to TRBD1. The junction had 1 base not matched to a gene; V was cut back by 4 bases and J by 2 bases. Germline assignment: CDR1 SQVTM and CDR2 ANQGSEA. CDR3 size: 12 residues. The chain's CDR3 is CSVGTGQETQYF. CDR3 bases: TGCAGCGTTGGGACAGGACAAGAGACCCAGTACTTC.

This clonotype showed up just once. The V gene is TRBV6-1, the J gene TRBJ1-1; 8 bases agree with TRBD1. Losses at the gene ends were 5 bases for V and 0 bases for J; bases not matched to a gene: 8. CDR3 length equals 16 residues. The germline CDR1 and CDR2 sequences are MNHNS and SASEGT. CDR3 nucleotides: TGTGCCAGCAGTCGACTTGGGACAGGACTGAACACTGAAGCTTTCTTT. It yields the protein CASSRLGTGLNTEAFF.

The chain is built from TRBV7-8 and TRBJ2-1, with D uncertain. The CDR3 extends over 14 amino acids. The V end lost 3 bases, the J end lost 7 bases, and 13 bases lay between the germline ends. Germline V gene lookup returns CDR1 SGHVS and CDR2 FQNEAQ. The CDR3 region is CASSFLNIGNEQFF. The CDR3 DNA reads TGTGCCAGCAGCTTTCTAAATATCGGTAATGAGCAGTTCTTC.

This sequence joins TRBV20-1 and TRBJ2-5; 13 bases line up with TRBD2. V shed 6 bases, J shed 1 base, and the junction held 8 bases outside the gene matches. This CDR3 region has 16 residues. Germline values: CDR1 DFQATT, CDR2 SNEGSKA (reference sequence). The CDR3 nucleotides read TGCAGTGCGCCGGCGGGACTAGCGGGGCTCCAAGAGACCCAGTACTTC. Translation: CSAPAGLAGLQETQYF.

This clonotype was found many times. The genes are TRBV6-5 and TRBJ2-2; TRBD2 agrees at 7 bases. The V gene's germline CDR1 is MNHEY and CDR2 SVGAGI. This CDR3 has 14 amino acids. The V segment lost 4 bases and the J segment 6 bases; nucleotides outside the gene matches: 5. CDR3 protein: CASSWTRGPGELFF. The CDR3, as DNA: TGTGCCAGCAGTTGGACTAGGGGACCCGGGGAGCTGTTTTTT.

This clonotype was observed at least ten times. The rearrangement joins TRBV10-2 to TRBJ2-7; no definite D call. V lost 8 bases and J 6 bases, leaving 17 bases between the germline ends. The CDR3 is 13 residues long. Germline CDR1 reads WSHSY; CDR2 reads SAAADI. The CDR3 DNA follows: TGCGCCAGCGCCGCTTCGATCCGAGGCGAGCAGTACTTC. Residues: CASAASIRGEQYF.